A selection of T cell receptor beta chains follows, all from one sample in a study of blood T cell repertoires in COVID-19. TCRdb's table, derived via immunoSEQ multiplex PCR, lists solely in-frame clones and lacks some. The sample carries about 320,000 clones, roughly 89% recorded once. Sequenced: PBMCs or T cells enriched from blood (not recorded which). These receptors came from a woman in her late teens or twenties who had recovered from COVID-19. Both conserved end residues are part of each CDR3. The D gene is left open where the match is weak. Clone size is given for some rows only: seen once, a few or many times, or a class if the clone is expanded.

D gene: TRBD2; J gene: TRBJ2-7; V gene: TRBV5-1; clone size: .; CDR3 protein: CASSYSGLGSYEQYF; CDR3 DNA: TGCGCCAGCAGCTACTCGGGACTAGGATCCTACGAGCAGTACTTC
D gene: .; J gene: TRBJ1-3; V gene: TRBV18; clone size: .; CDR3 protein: CASSPQGQVGNTIYF; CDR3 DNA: TGTGCCAGCTCACCTCAGGGGCAGGTCGGAAACACCATATATTTT
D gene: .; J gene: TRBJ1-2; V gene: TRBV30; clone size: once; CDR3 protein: CAWGSRPGYGYTF; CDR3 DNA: TGTGCTTGGGGCAGCCGCCCCGGGTATGGCTACACCTTC
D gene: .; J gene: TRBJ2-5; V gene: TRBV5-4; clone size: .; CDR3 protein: CASRVRGPQETQYF; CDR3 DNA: TGTGCCAGCAGGGTCCGAGGGCCCCAAGAGACCCAGTACTTC
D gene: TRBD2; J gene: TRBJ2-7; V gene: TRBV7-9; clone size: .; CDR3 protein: CALSRGGDSYEQYF; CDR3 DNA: TGTGCCCTAAGTCGCGGGGGGGACTCCTACGAGCAGTACTTC
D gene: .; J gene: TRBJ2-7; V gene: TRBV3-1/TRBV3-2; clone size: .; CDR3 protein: CASSQGATYEQYF; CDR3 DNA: TGTGCCAGCAGCCAAGGCGCTACCTACGAGCAGTACTTC
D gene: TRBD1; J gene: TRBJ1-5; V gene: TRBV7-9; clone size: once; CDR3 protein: CASSLKGQGSNQPQHF; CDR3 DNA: TGTGCCAGCAGCTTGAAGGGACAGGGCAGCAATCAGCCCCAGCATTTT
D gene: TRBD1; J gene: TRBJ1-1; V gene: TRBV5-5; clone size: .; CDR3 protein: CASSLGDRYTEAFF; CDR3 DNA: TGTGCCAGCAGCTTGGGGGACAGATACACTGAAGCTTTCTTT
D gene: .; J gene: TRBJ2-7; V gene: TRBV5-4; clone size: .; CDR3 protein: CASSLPGQGGHEQYF; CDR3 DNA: TGTGCCAGCAGCCTCCCGGGGCAGGGGGGCCACGAGCAGTACTTC
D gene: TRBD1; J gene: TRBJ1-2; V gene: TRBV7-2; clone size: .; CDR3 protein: CASSLRQGASRVGGYTF; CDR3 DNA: TGTGCCAGCAGCTTAAGGCAGGGGGCCTCTCGAGTCGGGGGCTACACCTTC
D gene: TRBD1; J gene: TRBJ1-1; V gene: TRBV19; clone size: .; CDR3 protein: CASNLPGGLTNTEAFF; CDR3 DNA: TGTGCCAGTAACCTCCCAGGGGGACTGACTAACACTGAAGCTTTCTTT
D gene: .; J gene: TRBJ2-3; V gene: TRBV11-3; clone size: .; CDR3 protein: CASSFWGGQNTDTQYF; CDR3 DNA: TGTGCCAGCAGCTTCTGGGGGGGGCAGAACACAGATACGCAGTATTTT
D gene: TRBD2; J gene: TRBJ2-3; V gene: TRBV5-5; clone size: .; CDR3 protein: CASSVSGRASVIPDTQYF; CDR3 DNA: TGTGCCAGCAGCGTTAGCGGGAGGGCCTCCGTCATCCCAGATACGCAGTATTTT
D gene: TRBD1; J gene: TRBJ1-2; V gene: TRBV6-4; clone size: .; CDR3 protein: CASSDLGQGNYGYTF; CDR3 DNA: TGTGCCAGCAGTGATCTAGGACAGGGAAACTATGGCTACACCTTC
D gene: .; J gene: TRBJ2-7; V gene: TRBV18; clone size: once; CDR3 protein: CASSPRRQGLAYEQYF; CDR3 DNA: TGTGCCAGCTCACCAAGGCGGCAGGGGCTGGCGTACGAGCAGTACTTC
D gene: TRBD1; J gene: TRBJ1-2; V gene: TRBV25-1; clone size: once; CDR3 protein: CASSEGDRLYGYTF; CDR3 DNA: TGTGCCAGCAGTGAAGGGGACAGGCTCTATGGCTACACCTTC
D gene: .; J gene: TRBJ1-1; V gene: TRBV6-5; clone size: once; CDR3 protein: CASSYSAGNTEAFF; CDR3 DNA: TGTGCCAGCAGTTACTCAGCAGGGAACACTGAAGCTTTCTTT
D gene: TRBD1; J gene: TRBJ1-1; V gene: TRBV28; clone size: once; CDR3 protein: CASSFKGAKAFF; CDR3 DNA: TGTGCCAGCAGTTTTAAGGGGGCTAAAGCTTTCTTT